This TCR beta chain was documented in a study of post-analysis software for immune sequencing data. In the study overall: As for disease course, relapsing-remitting, secondary progressive and progressive-relapsing multiple sclerosis were all included. Study conclusions and caveats: Among five TRBV segments more frequent in patients than controls were TRBV5-6, TRBV5-1 and TRBV20-1.

The CDR3 covers 13 residues. Germline lookup yields CDR1 SGHRS and CDR2 YFSETQ. The V end was cut by 4 bases, the J end by 7 bases, with 15 bases between. Libraries were made from TCR beta cDNA, and they carried unique molecular identifiers. TCRdb reanalysed the PCR reads using MiXCR and keeps one entry per CDR3 protein. This table holds roughly 800,000 distinct CDR3 sequences, about 43% found once. Note on this clonotype: Its antigen is unknown.

The V call is TRBV5-1, the J call TRBJ2-7, with a possible D match to TRBD1 (6 bases). Source material: blood. The TCR comes from a girl under 18 with multiple sclerosis. In DNA form, the CDR3 reads TGCGCCAGCAGCCTGGGACAAGAGTGGGAGCAGTACTTC. It codes for CASSLGQEWEQYF.